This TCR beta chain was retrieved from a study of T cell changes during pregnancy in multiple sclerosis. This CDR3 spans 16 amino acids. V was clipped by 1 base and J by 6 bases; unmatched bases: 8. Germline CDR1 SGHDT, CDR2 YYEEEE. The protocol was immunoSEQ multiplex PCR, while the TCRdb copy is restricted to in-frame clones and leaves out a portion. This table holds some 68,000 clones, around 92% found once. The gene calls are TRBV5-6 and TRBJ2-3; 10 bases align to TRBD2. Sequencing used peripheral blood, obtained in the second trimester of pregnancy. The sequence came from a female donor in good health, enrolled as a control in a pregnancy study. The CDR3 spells CASSLRGASGSDTQYF. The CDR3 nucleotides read TGTGCCAGCAGCTTGCGCGGGGCTAGCGGGAGTGATACGCAGTATTTT.